A selection of T cell receptor beta chains follows, all from one sample in a study of blood T cell repertoires in COVID-19. Clones were read by immunoSEQ multiplex PCR, and TCRdb kept only the in-frame ones, dropping some. The profile shows approximately 93,000 clones, roughly 79% of them singletons. The specimen was peripheral blood. Receptors originate from a woman older than 75 with acute or convalescent COVID-19. Both conserved end residues are part of each CDR3. A D gene is named only where the DNA matches it firmly. Clone size appears in some rows only: once, few, many, or a class for an expanded clone.

d_gene: NA; v_gene: TRBV4-3; abundance: NA; len: 18; j_gene: TRBJ2-6; CDR3nt: TGCGCCAGCAGCCCGATGACAGGAGGAAACCCTGGGGCCAACGTCCTGACTTTC; CDR3aa: CASSPMTGGNPGANVLTF
d_gene: NA; v_gene: TRBV11-1; abundance: NA; len: 14; j_gene: TRBJ1-3; CDR3nt: TGTGCCAGCAGTACCCGCGGGGTTGGAAACACCATATATTTT; CDR3aa: CASSTRGVGNTIYF
d_gene: NA; v_gene: TRBV6-5; abundance: NA; len: 15; j_gene: TRBJ2-7; CDR3nt: TGTGCCAGCAGCCCCGTTAGCGGACGCTCCTACGAGCAGTACTTC; CDR3aa: CASSPVSGRSYEQYF
d_gene: NA; v_gene: TRBV3-1/TRBV3-2; abundance: NA; len: 14; j_gene: TRBJ2-7; CDR3nt: TGTGCCAGCAGCCCGTCCCGGGACACCTACGAGCAGTACTTC; CDR3aa: CASSPSRDTYEQYF
d_gene: NA; v_gene: TRBV6-5; abundance: NA; len: 15; j_gene: TRBJ1-2; CDR3nt: TGTGCCAGCAGACCCCCGACAGGCCCTCTCTATGGCTACACCTTC; CDR3aa: CASRPPTGPLYGYTF
d_gene: NA; v_gene: TRBV12-3/TRBV12-4; abundance: NA; len: 13; j_gene: TRBJ2-7; CDR3nt: TGTGCCAGCACCTTAGGGGTACAGGGTGGGCAGTACTTC; CDR3aa: CASTLGVQGGQYF
d_gene: NA; v_gene: TRBV20-1; abundance: few; len: 11; j_gene: TRBJ2-1; CDR3nt: TGCAGTGCTAGAGTTCTCAATGAGCAGTTCTTC; CDR3aa: CSARVLNEQFF
d_gene: NA; v_gene: TRBV19; abundance: NA; len: 14; j_gene: TRBJ2-2; CDR3nt: TGTGCCAGTACCGCCCTCACTAGGACCGGGGAGCTGTTTTTT; CDR3aa: CASTALTRTGELFF
d_gene: TRBD1; v_gene: TRBV19; abundance: many; len: 16; j_gene: TRBJ2-2; CDR3nt: TGTGCCAGTAGTATAGGACCGGGACAGGGCCAAAACGGGCTGTTTTTT; CDR3aa: CASSIGPGQGQNGLFF
d_gene: NA; v_gene: TRBV18; abundance: NA; len: 13; j_gene: TRBJ1-5; CDR3nt: TGTGCCAGCTCTGGGCAGACAAATCAGCCCCAGCATTTT; CDR3aa: CASSGQTNQPQHF